The text below deals with one T cell receptor beta chain. In this sample, this clonotype turned up a few times. What this receptor recognizes is not known. It has no much larger one-base neighbor in the sample; base qualities were not kept. The data were obtained in a study of CD8 T cells in ankylosing spondylitis (dated by TCRdb to about 2017). Regarding the research as a whole: The study profiled T cell receptor beta repertoires in healthy donors and ankylosing spondylitis patients to find disease-linked TCR variants. The whole study cohort included about a hundred healthy donors and about two dozen ankylosing spondylitis patients. Samples of peripheral blood were taken, and for ankylosing spondylitis patients, synovial fluid was collected as well.

TCRdb shows the sequencer as Illumina HiSeq 2500. Quantitative 5'-RACE with molecular barcodes was the method used to prepare the TCR beta libraries. The original methods were these. A new computational method based on a probabilistic model of VDJ rearrangement was used to identify disease-linked TCR variants. TCRdb trimmed the raw reads at Q25, called clones with MiXCR and kept productive beta chains. Rows with a matching CDR3 protein are joined into one entry that keeps the most common DNA and genes. In this record, the V and J calls reflect TCRdb's handling and not the investigators' own analysis. In this sample the table shows 250,000 to 300,000 distinct CDR3 sequences, about a sixth of which occur a single time. In total, the top ten clones hold more than 25% of the sample. What the study reported, not specific to this receptor: Blood from ankylosing spondylitis patients appeared to be characterized by a TCR beta motif made up of about 8 highly homologous amino acid variants. According to the report, matched synovial fluid samples from ankylosing spondylitis patients were significantly enriched for the disease-linked clones. Some motif variants were previously reported in synovial fluid and blood of reactive arthritis patients, suggesting common disease-initiation mechanisms. The disease-linked clones had a CD8+ phenotype and were found at relatively low frequencies in peripheral blood.

The CDR3 spans 12 residues, from the cysteine through the phenylalanine. Only the CDR3 DNA is retained, 36 bases long and in frame from the first base. V is clipped by 7 bases and J by 6 bases, and the sequence between their germline boundaries is 12 bases long. The germline V gene supplies CDR1 SQVTM and CDR2 ANQGSEA. Sequencing used blood, either unsorted or a sorted T cell fraction (not recorded which). This chain is built from TRBV29-1 and TRBJ2-2; no D segment can be confidently identified. The receptor's source is a male donor with ankylosing spondylitis or in good health (not recorded which). For the CDR3, the sequence is CSAYGYAGELFF. The DNA sequence is given as TGCAGCGCTTATGGATACGCCGGGGAGCTGTTTTTT.